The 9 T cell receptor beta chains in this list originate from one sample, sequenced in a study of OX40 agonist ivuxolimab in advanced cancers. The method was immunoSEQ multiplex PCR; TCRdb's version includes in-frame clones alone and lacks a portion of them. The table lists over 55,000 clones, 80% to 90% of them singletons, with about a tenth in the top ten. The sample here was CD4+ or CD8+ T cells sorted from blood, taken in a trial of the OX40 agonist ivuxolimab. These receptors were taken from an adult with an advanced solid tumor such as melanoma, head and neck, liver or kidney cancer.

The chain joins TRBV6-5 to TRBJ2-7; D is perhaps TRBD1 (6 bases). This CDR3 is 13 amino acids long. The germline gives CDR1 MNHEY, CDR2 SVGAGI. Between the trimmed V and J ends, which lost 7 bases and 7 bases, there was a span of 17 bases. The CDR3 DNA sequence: TGTGCCAGCATGGGGACACCTTACGTTGAGCAGTACTTC. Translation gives CASMGTPYVEQYF.

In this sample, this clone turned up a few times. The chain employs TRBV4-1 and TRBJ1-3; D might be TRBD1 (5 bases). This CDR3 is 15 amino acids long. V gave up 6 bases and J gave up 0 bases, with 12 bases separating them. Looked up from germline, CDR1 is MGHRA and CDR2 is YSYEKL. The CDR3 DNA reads TGCGCCAGCAGGGTTACAGGCTTCTCTGGAAACACCATATATTTT. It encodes CASRVTGFSGNTIYF.

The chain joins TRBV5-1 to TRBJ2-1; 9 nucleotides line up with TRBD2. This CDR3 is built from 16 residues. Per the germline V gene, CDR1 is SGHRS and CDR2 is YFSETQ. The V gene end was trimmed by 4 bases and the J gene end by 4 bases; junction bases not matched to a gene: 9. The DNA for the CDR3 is TGCGCCAGCAGCACGCCGACTAGCGGAACATACAATGAGCAGTTCTTC. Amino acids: CASSTPTSGTYNEQFF.

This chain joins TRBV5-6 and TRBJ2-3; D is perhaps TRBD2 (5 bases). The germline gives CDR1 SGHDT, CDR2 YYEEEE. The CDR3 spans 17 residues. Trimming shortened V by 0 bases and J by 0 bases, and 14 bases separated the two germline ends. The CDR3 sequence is CASSLVVRGASTDTQYF. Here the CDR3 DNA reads TGTGCCAGCAGCTTGGTCGTCCGGGGTGCCAGCACAGATACGCAGTATTTT.

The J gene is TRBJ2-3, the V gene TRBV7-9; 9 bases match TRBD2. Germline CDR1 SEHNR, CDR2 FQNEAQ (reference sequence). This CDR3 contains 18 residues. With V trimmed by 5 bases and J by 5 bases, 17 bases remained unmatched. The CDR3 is CASSLRRPAGGRGDTQYF. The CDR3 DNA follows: TGTGCCAGCAGCCTAAGGAGGCCCGCGGGGGGGCGGGGAGATACGCAGTATTTT.

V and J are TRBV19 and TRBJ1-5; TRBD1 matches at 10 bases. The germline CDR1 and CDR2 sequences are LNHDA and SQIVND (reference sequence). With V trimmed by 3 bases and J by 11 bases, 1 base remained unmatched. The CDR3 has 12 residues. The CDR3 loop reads CASSMGQGTQHF. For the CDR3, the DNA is TGTGCCAGTAGTATGGGACAGGGGACCCAGCATTTT.

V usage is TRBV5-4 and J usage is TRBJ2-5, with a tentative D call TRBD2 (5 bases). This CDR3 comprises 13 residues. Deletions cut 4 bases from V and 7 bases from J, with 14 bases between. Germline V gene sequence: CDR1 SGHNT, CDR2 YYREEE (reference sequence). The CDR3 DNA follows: TGTGCCAGCAGCCCGGGCCCAGAGGGGACCCAGTACTTC. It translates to CASSPGPEGTQYF.

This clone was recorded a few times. Written as DNA, the CDR3 is TGTGCCAGCAGCACAGAAGCCTCTGGAAACACCATATATTTT. Amino acids: CASSTEASGNTIYF. The genes are TRBV9 and TRBJ1-3; D gene unclear. This CDR3 comprises 14 residues. Trimming removed 4 bases at V and 0 bases at J, with 8 bases between. Per the germline V gene, CDR1 is SGDLS and CDR2 is YYNGEE.

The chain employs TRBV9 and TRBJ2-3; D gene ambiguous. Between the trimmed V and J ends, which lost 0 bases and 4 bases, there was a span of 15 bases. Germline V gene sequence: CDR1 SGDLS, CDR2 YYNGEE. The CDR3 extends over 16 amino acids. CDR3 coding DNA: TGTGCCAGCAGCGTAGATAATAGCTTTAGGGCAGATACGCAGTATTTT. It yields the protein CASSVDNSFRADTQYF.